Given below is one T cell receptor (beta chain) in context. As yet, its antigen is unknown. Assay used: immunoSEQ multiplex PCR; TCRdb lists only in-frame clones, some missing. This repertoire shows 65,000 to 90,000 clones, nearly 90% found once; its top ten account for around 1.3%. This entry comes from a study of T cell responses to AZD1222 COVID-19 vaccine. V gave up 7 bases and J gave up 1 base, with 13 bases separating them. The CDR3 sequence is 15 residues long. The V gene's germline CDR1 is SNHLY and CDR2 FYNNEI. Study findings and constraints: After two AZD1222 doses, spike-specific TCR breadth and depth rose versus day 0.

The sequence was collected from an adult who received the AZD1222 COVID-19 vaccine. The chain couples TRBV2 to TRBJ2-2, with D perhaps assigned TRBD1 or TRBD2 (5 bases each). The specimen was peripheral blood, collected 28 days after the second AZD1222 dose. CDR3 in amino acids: CASNAGTGNTGELFF. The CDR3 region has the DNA TGTGCCAGCAATGCCGGGACGGGGAACACCGGGGAGCTGTTTTTT.